A single sample gave rise to the 17 T cell receptor beta chains below, sequenced in a study of blood T cell repertoires in COVID-19. The assay was immunoSEQ multiplex PCR, and TCRdb's table has in-frame clones only and misses some. The table lists about 80,000 clones, around 91% of them singletons. Sequences were obtained from peripheral blood. The receptors shown here come from a woman aged 80 or over with active or convalescent COVID-19.

This clone was counted once. The chain combines TRBV3-1 (or the pseudogene TRBV3-2) with TRBJ2-7, with no clear D. The CDR3 spans 10 residues. V was cut by 6 bases and J by 5 bases, with 5 bases left in between. The germline gives CDR1 LGHDT, CDR2 YNNKEL (reference sequence). CDR3 bases: TGTGCCAGCAGTCTCGACGAGCAGTACTTC. Its translation is CASSLDEQYF.

This clone appeared a single time. The chain couples TRBV5-1 to TRBJ1-2; D gene unclear. Germline-derived CDR1 and CDR2 are SGHRS and YFSETQ. The CDR3 runs 14 residues. Trimming stripped 4 bases from V and 5 bases from J, with 15 bases between. The CDR3 region is CASSPFLEGYGYTF. In DNA form, the CDR3 reads TGCGCCAGCAGCCCCTTTTTGGAGGGATATGGCTACACCTTC.

The chain couples TRBV9 to TRBJ1-1; weak D call: TRBD1 (5 bases). CDR3 size: 15 residues. V dropped 3 bases and J dropped 0 bases, with 12 bases sitting between them. CDR1 SGDLS and CDR2 YYNGEE come from the germline V gene. The CDR3 loop is CASSARGGMNTEAFF. CDR3 DNA: TGTGCCAGCAGCGCGAGGGGAGGTATGAACACTGAAGCTTTCTTT.

This clone was counted a single time. CDR3 in DNA: TGTGCCAGCAGCCCCACCAGGGGGCGAGGGACGGAGCAGTTCTTC. Translation: CASSPTRGRGTEQFF. The chain carries TRBV7-3 and TRBJ2-1; 8 nucleotides agree with TRBD1. The CDR3 loop spans 15 amino acids. In germline, CDR1 is SGHTA, CDR2 FQGTGA. The J segment lost 10 bases and the V segment lost 5 bases, leaving 13 bases of the junction unmatched.

The rearrangement uses TRBV10-3 and TRBJ1-5, with 7 bases aligning to TRBD1. V gave up 8 bases and J gave up 5 bases; unmatched junction bases: 6. CDR1 is ENHRY, CDR2 SYGVKD, per germline. This CDR3 contains 13 residues. The CDR3 DNA sequence: TGTGCCATCGGACCCGACAGGGATCAGCCCCAGCATTTT. Translating it yields CAIGPDRDQPQHF.

The rearrangement uses TRBV7-8 and TRBJ2-5; weak D call: TRBD2 (5 bases). The CDR3 consists of 15 residues. Trimming pared 3 bases from V and 0 bases from J, leaving 11 bases between. Germline CDR1 and CDR2: SGHVS and FQNEAQ. CDR3 bases: TGTGCCAGCAGCTTTGAGAGGGAGAACCAAGAGACCCAGTACTTC. Translation gives CASSFERENQETQYF.

DNA for the CDR3: TGTGCCAGCAGCTTGGCCGCGCTAGCGGGAGGGAAGCAGTACTTC. The encoded protein is CASSLAALAGGKQYF. The rearrangement joins TRBV5-6 to TRBJ2-7, with TRBD2 identical over 12 bases. The CDR3 spans 15 residues. Unmatched junction bases numbered 6, after V lost 0 bases and J lost 8 bases. Germline-derived CDR1 and CDR2 are SGHDT and YYEEEE. The entire variable domain, with the rest obtained from reference TRBV5-6 and TRBJ2-7, is as follows: DAGVTQSPTHLIKTRGQQVTLRCSPKSGHDTVSWYQQALGQGPQFIFQYYEEEERQRGNFPDRFSGHQFPNYSSELNVNALLLGDSALYLCASSLAALAGGKQYFGPGTRLTVT.

The V and J genes are TRBV7-8 and TRBJ2-5; 9 bases agree with TRBD2. Per germline, CDR1 SGHVS and CDR2 FQNEAQ. J lost 5 bases, V lost 5 bases, and 6 bases had no gene match. This CDR3 is 14 amino acids long. CDR3 protein: CASSLGTSYETQYF. The CDR3 bases are TGTGCCAGCAGCCTAGGGACTAGCTACGAGACCCAGTACTTC.

This chain uses TRBV19 with TRBJ1-1; possible D gene TRBD1, 6 bases. The germline V gene has CDR1 LNHDA and CDR2 SQIVND (reference sequence). The CDR3 totals 13 residues. Trimming removed 9 bases from V and 6 bases from J, with 17 bases in between. The CDR3 DNA reads as TGTGCCAGCACCCACAGGGCCAGACCTGAAGCTTTCTTT. The encoded protein is CASTHRARPEAFF.

The chain is built from TRBV11-2 and TRBJ2-1; a possible D gene is TRBD1 (6 bases). The V end lost 0 bases, the J end lost 5 bases, and 8 bases lay between the germline ends. CDR1 SGHAT and CDR2 FQNNGV come from the germline V gene. The CDR3 spans 14 residues. CDR3 amino acids: CASSLDTGNNEQFF. The DNA for the CDR3 is TGTGCCAGCAGCTTAGATACAGGGAACAATGAGCAGTTCTTC.

This clone was counted between two and nine times. J is TRBJ2-2 and V is TRBV7-6, with a possible D match to TRBD1 (6 bases). Germline assignment: CDR1 SGHVS and CDR2 FNYEAQ. This CDR3 is built from 15 residues. V lost 2 bases, J lost 5 bases, and 12 bases lay in between. CDR3 DNA: TGTGCCAGCAGCTTACAGGGGCTTGGGACCGGGGAGCTGTTTTTT. Protein product: CASSLQGLGTGELFF.

The chain carries TRBV18 and TRBJ2-3, with 7 bases that match TRBD2. V dropped 2 bases and J dropped 0; count of bases not matched to a gene: 5. The germline V gene encodes CDR1 KGHSH and CDR2 LQKENI. The CDR3 length is 16 residues. CDR3 nucleotide sequence: TGTGCCAGCTCACCAACGAGGGGAGGGAGCACAGATACGCAGTATTTT. Amino acid sequence: CASSPTRGGSTDTQYF. The full variable domain, rest sourced from reference TRBV18 and TRBJ2-3, is NAGVMQNPRHLVRRRGQEARLRCSPMKGHSHVYWYRQLPEEGLKFMVYLQKENIIDESGMPKERFSAEFPKEGPSILRIQQVVRGDSAAYFCASSPTRGGSTDTQYFGPGTRLTVL.

The chain couples TRBV9 to TRBJ2-7; a possible D gene is TRBD2 (6 bases). V lost 4 bases to trimming and J lost 7 bases, with 15 bases between them. CDR1 is SGDLS, CDR2 YYNGEE, per germline. The CDR3 runs 13 residues. The CDR3 protein is CASSYNPRGEQYF. Here the CDR3 DNA reads TGTGCCAGCAGCTACAACCCTCGGGGGGAGCAGTACTTC.

This chain's CDR3 is CASSSSGTGYEQYF. The DNA of the CDR3 is TGTGCCAGCAGTTCCTCGGGGACAGGGTACGAGCAGTACTTC. The chain recombines TRBV28 with TRBJ2-7; 9 bases are a match to TRBD1. The V gene end was trimmed by 4 bases and the J gene end by 4 bases; junction bases not matched to a gene: 5. Per germline, CDR1 MDHEN and CDR2 SYDVKM. The CDR3 runs 14 residues.

V is TRBV9 and J is TRBJ2-7; the D gene is possibly TRBD1 (5 bases). The CDR3 runs to 15 residues. The germline V gene encodes CDR1 SGDLS and CDR2 YYNGEE. V lost 0 bases, J lost 3 bases, and 13 bases lay in between. The CDR3 here is CASSVEVGQYYEQYF. The CDR3 DNA reads TGTGCCAGCAGCGTAGAGGTCGGACAATACTACGAGCAGTACTTC.

The chain is built from TRBV10-1 and TRBJ2-3; 7 positions match TRBD2. Looked up from germline, CDR1 is WNHNN and CDR2 is SYGVQD (reference sequence). The ends lost 1 base at V and 2 bases at J; junction bases unmatched: 9. The length of the CDR3 is 17 residues. In DNA, the CDR3 is TGCGCCAGCAGTGAGTTTTTCCTAGCGGACGACACAGATACGCAGTATTTT. Protein product: CASSEFFLADDTDTQYF.

The genes are TRBV18 and TRBJ2-2; 8 bases align to TRBD2. The CDR3 is 15 amino acids. The germline gives CDR1 KGHSH, CDR2 LQKENI. Germline trimming cut 2 bases from V and 4 bases from J; bases unmatched to any gene: 3. The CDR3 sequence: CASSPVAGGTGELFF. The CDR3 coding sequence is TGTGCCAGCTCACCAGTCGCGGGAGGCACCGGGGAGCTGTTTTTT.